The rows below give T cell receptor beta chains drawn from one sample of a study of neurological immune-mediated disorders. TCRdb re-derived calls from the 5' RACE reads in MiXCR, one entry per CDR3 protein. The sample lists around 67,000 distinct CDR3 sequences, less than 5.5% occurring once. Source material: PBMCs. The receptors here all came from a man aged 18 to 29 with multiple sclerosis. Each CDR3 is given with its conserved first and last residue. The order of the fields is clone size, J gene, CDR3 length, V gene, D gene, CDR3 DNA, CDR3 protein. A D gene is named only where the DNA matches it firmly. Size tells how often a clone was seen (once, few, many) or the class of an expanded clone, and some rows leave it out.

many,TRBJ2-5,15,TRBV28,TRBD2,TGTGCCAGCAGATTCTTAGCGGGCCGCCAAGAGACCCAGTACTTC,CASRFLAGRQETQYF
many,TRBJ2-3,15,TRBV20-1,NA,TGCAGAGCTACCTACATACGGGGAGGCACAGATACGCAGTATTTT,CRATYIRGGTDTQYF
many,TRBJ2-1,12,TRBV20-1,NA,TGCAGTGCTAGAGATAGCACGAATGAGCAGTTCTTC,CSARDSTNEQFF
many,TRBJ2-7,15,TRBV6-2/TRBV6-3,TRBD2,TGTGCCAGCAGTTCAGGAGCGGGAGGAGGTTACGAGCAGTACTTC,CASSSGAGGGYEQYF
NA,TRBJ2-2,13,TRBV12-3/TRBV12-4,NA,TGTGCCACCCGCTGGGCGGCCACCGGGGAGCTGTTTTTT,CATRWAATGELFF
NA,TRBJ2-7,18,TRBV9,NA,TGTGCCAGCAGCGTTTCAACAGGGCCGGATAGGAGCCCGAGCGAGCAGTACTTC,CASSVSTGPDRSPSEQYF
many,TRBJ1-2,12,TRBV29-1,NA,TGCAGCGAGAGGCGGGGGGCGTGGGGCTACACCTTC,CSERRGAWGYTF
many,TRBJ2-7,13,TRBV29-1,TRBD1,TGCAGCGTCGGCCGCGGGACAGGGAGCGAGCAGTACTTC,CSVGRGTGSEQYF
many,TRBJ1-2,14,TRBV5-1,TRBD1,TGCGCCAGCAGCGACGGACAGGGCCATTATGGCTACACCTTC,CASSDGQGHYGYTF
many,TRBJ2-7,14,TRBV5-1,NA,TGCGCCAGCAGCTTCAGGGTACGGGCCTACGAGCAGTACTTC,CASSFRVRAYEQYF
NA,TRBJ2-1,14,TRBV27,TRBD1,TGTGCCAGCAGTTCAGGGGGTGCCTACAATGAGCAGTTCTTC,CASSSGGAYNEQFF
many,TRBJ2-1,11,TRBV29-1,NA,NA,CSVVFGGGAIF
many,TRBJ2-3,13,TRBV20-1,NA,TGCAGTGCTAGGGGCTATGGGACAGATACGCAGTATTTT,CSARGYGTDTQYF
many,TRBJ1-6,15,TRBV19,NA,TGTGCCAGTTACGGAGGGTCAGCAAGGGATTCACCCCTCCACTTT,CASYGGSARDSPLHF
many,TRBJ1-3,16,TRBV12-3/TRBV12-4,NA,TGTGCCAGCAGTTTACAGCCTTCAAGCTCTGGAAACACCATATATTTT,CASSLQPSSSGNTIYF
many,TRBJ1-1,14,TRBV18,NA,TGTGCCACCATAAGGAATCGCTGGAACACTGAAGCTTTCTTT,CATIRNRWNTEAFF
NA,TRBJ2-1,12,TRBV4-1,NA,TGCGCCAGCAGCCAAGATCGCGGGAACCCTCTCTTC,CASSQDRGNPLF
NA,TRBJ2-7,16,TRBV25-1,TRBD2,TGTGCCAGCAGTGAAATCCCTAGCGGATCCTCCTACGAGCAGTACTTC,CASSEIPSGSSYEQYF
many,TRBJ2-1,16,TRBV5-1,TRBD1,TGCGCCAGCAGCTTGGACGGGGACAGGGGGCGAAATGAGCAGTTCTTC,CASSLDGDRGRNEQFF
NA,TRBJ1-2,14,TRBV4-2,NA,TGTGCCAGCAGCCAAGATCGAAAAGGGGCTGGCTACACCTTC,CASSQDRKGAGYTF
many,TRBJ2-2,15,TRBV20-1,NA,TGCAGTGCTTTCCCGGGGGTCCCGAACACCGGGGAGCTGTTTTTT,CSAFPGVPNTGELFF
few,TRBJ2-3,15,TRBV6-6,NA,TGTGCCAGCAGTTGGGTGGTCCCTAGCACAGATACGCAGTATTTT,CASSWVVPSTDTQYF
many,TRBJ1-1,11,TRBV20-1,NA,TGCAGTGCTGACGACGGGGGGTTTGCTTTCTTT,CSADDGGFAFF
many,TRBJ1-2,13,TRBV7-3,NA,TGTGCCAGCAGCTCCGCTCAGGGGTATGGCTACACCTTC,CASSSAQGYGYTF
many,TRBJ2-2,14,TRBV20-1,TRBD2,TGCAGTGCTAGAGATGGCGGGAGGACCGGGGAGCTGTTTTTT,CSARDGGRTGELFF
many,TRBJ1-4,13,TRBV7-2,NA,TGTGCCAGCAGCTTGGGACTCTTGGAAAAACTGTTTTTT,CASSLGLLEKLFF